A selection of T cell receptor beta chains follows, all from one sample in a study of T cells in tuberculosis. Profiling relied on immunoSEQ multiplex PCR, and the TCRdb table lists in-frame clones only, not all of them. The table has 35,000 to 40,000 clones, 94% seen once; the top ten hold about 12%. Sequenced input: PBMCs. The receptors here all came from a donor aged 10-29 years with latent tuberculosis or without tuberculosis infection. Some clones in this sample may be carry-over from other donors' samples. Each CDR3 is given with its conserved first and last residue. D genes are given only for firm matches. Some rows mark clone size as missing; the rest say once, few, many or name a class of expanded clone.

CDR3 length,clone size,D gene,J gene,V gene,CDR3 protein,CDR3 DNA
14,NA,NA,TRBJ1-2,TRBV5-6,CASSSAGINYGYTF,TGTGCCAGCAGCTCGGCCGGGATCAACTATGGCTACACCTTC
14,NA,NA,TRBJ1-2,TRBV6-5,CASTPGGANYGYTF,TGTGCCAGCACCCCGGGAGGGGCGAACTATGGCTACACCTTC
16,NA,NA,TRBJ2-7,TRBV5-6,CASSLAGGISVYEQYF,TGTGCCAGCAGCTTGGCCGGGGGTATATCGGTCTACGAGCAGTACTTC
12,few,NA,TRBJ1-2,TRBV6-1,CASSPIDRRDTF,TGTGCCAGCAGTCCGATCGACAGGAGAGACACCTTC
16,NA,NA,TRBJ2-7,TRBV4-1,CASSQAGRGRIHEQYF,TGCGCCAGCAGCCAAGCTGGCAGGGGTCGCATCCACGAGCAGTACTTC
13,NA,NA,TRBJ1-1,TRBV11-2,CASSFRQSLEAFF,TGTGCCAGCAGCTTCCGACAGTCTCTTGAAGCTTTCTTT
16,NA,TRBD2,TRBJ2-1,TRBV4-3,CASSLPWGGSYNEQFF,TGCGCCAGCAGCCTCCCGTGGGGGGGCTCCTACAATGAGCAGTTCTTC
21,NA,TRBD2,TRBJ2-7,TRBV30,CAWSVGWGWSSGGRVTYEQYF,TGTGCCTGGAGTGTGGGCTGGGGTTGGTCTAGCGGGGGAAGGGTCACCTACGAGCAGTACTTC
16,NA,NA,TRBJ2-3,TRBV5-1,CASSPTFRRSTDTQYF,TGCGCCAGCAGCCCCACTTTTCGGAGGTCCACAGATACGCAGTATTTT
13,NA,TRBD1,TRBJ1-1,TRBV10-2,CASRQGAFTEAFF,TGCGCCAGCAGACAGGGGGCGTTCACTGAAGCTTTCTTT
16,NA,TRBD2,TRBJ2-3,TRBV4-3,CASSSARGGVRHTQYF,TGCGCCAGCAGCTCTGCCCGGGGGGGCGTTCGACATACGCAGTATTTT
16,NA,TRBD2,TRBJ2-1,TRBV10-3,CAISTASGGPRNEQFF,TGTGCCATCAGTACCGCTAGCGGGGGGCCCCGTAATGAGCAGTTCTTC
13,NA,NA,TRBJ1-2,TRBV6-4,CASSDSGGKGYTF,TGTGCCAGCAGTGACTCAGGAGGAAAGGGCTACACCTTC
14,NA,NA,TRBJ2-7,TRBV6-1,CASSVLAGIYEQYF,TGTGCCAGCAGTGTATTGGCGGGTATCTACGAGCAGTACTTC
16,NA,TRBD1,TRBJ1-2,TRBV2,CASRRETGAKVDGYTF,TGTGCCAGCAGAAGAGAGACAGGGGCTAAGGTCGATGGCTACACCTTC
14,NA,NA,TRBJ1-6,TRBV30,CAWRTTGTSSPLHF,TGTGCCTGGAGGACGACAGGAACGAGTTCACCCCTCCACTTT
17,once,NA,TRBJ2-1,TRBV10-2,CASSDWAGLLAYNEQFF,TGCGCCAGCAGTGACTGGGCGGGACTCCTCGCCTACAATGAGCAGTTCTTC
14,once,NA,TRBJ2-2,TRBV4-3,CASQSFEDTGELFF,TGCGCCAGCCAGAGTTTCGAGGACACCGGGGAGCTGTTTTTT
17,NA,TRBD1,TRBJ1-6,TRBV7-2,CASSRLTGGSYNSPLHF,TGTGCCAGCAGTAGATTGACAGGGGGCTCCTATAATTCACCCCTCCACTTT
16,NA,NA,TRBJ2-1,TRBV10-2,CASSESGSRGWNEQFF,TGCGCCAGCAGTGAGTCGGGGTCTCGGGGTTGGAATGAGCAGTTCTTC
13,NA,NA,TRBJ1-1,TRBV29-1,CSGREEMNTEAFF,TGCAGCGGGAGGGAAGAGATGAACACTGAAGCTTTCTTT
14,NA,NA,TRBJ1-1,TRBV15,CATSRADKNTEAFF,TGTGCCACCAGCAGGGCGGACAAGAACACTGAAGCTTTCTTT
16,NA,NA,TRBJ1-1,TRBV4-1,CASSQVIRGGGPEAFF,TGCGCCAGCAGCCAAGTTATTAGAGGAGGCGGCCCTGAAGCTTTCTTT
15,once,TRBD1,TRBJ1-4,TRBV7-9,CASSGGQGTNEKLFF,TGTGCCAGCAGCGGTGGACAGGGCACTAATGAAAAACTGTTTTTT
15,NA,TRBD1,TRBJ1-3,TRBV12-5,CASGQGTYSGNTIYF,TGTGCTAGTGGACAGGGGACCTACTCTGGAAACACCATATATTTT
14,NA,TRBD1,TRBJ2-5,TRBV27,CASSRDRDVETQYF,TGTGCCAGCAGTCGGGACAGGGACGTGGAGACCCAGTACTTC
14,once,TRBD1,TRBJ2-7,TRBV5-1,CASSLAGTAYEQYF,TGCGCCAGCAGCTTGGCCGGGACAGCCTACGAGCAGTACTTC
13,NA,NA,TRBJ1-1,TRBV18,CASSLGQNTEAFF,TGTGCCAGCTCACTAGGACAGAACACTGAAGCTTTCTTT
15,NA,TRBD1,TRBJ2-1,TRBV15,CATGAGRGHVDEQFF,TGTGCCACCGGGGCGGGCAGGGGGCATGTCGATGAGCAGTTCTTC
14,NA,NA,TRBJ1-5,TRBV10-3,CAISEQGGSLTQHF,TGTGCCATCAGTGAGCAGGGAGGATCTCTGACCCAGCATTTT
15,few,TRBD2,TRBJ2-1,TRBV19,CASSLGLAAYNEQFF,TGTGCCAGTAGTTTGGGACTAGCGGCCTACAATGAGCAGTTCTTC